A single TCR beta chain is shown here with its context. Its antigen is unknown. The data were obtained in a study of cytomegalovirus exposure and HLA in healthy donors. General study points: Overall, roughly 150 TCR beta chains were annotated as cytomegalovirus-associated. HLA allele associations emerged for roughly 17,000 TCR beta sequences in a later analysis, at 0.05 false discovery rate.

In the PCR, 60 Vbeta and 13 Jbeta primers were used. Authors' data handling: A later analysis tallied 75 million to 80 million unique TCR beta chains, 8.5 million to 11 million of them shared. The data were produced by immunoSEQ multiplex PCR, yet TCRdb's version contains in-frame clones alone and is incomplete. The V and J calls and clone size were taken over from that table, and D and trimming were inferred from the DNA. The sample has 150,000 to 200,000 clones; approximately 80% are singletons. The sample was PBMCs. This receptor was taken from a young man in good health and CMV-seropositive.

The CDR3 nucleotides read TGTGCCAGCAGCCCCGGGTTTAATGAGCAGTTCTTC. This gives the protein CASSPGFNEQFF. The chain links TRBV6-5 to TRBJ2-1; no reliable D call. This CDR3 contains 12 residues. Germline V gene data show CDR1 as MNHEY and CDR2 as SVGAGI. V was clipped by 6 bases and J by 7 bases, with 10 bases between them.